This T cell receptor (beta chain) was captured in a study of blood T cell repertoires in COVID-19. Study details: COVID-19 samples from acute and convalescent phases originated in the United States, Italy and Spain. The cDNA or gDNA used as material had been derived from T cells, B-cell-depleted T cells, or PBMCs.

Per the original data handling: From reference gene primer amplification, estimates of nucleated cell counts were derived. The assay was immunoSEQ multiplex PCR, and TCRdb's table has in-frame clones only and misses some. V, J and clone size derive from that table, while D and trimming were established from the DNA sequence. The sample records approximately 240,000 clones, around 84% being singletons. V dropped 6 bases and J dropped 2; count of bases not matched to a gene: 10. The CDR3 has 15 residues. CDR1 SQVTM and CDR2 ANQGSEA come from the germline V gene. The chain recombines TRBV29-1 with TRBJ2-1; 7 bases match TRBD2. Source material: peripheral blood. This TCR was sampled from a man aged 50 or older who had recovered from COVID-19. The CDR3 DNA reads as TGCAGCGTCGAAAGGCCTAGCGGTACCTACAATGAGCAGTTCTTC. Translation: CSVERPSGTYNEQFF.